What follows is one TCR beta chain and its context. These data originate in a study of cytomegalovirus exposure and HLA in healthy donors. The PCR contained 60 Vbeta and 13 Jbeta primers. Per the study methods: Unique TCR beta chains totaled 65 million to 95 million in a later count, with around 12 million of them shared. The table came from immunoSEQ multiplex PCR; TCRdb's copy has only in-frame clones and leaves some out. V, J and clone size were drawn from that table, and D and trimming were deduced from the DNA. Of approximately 220,000 clones listed, 82% are singletons. The CDR3 length is 16 residues.

The TCR was taken from a middle-aged man in good health and CMV-seropositive. The gene calls are TRBV21-1 and TRBJ1-1; the tabulated D call, TRBD1, remains unverified against the DNA. TRBV21-1 is noted as a pseudogene. Specimen: PBMCs. CDR3 residues: CASSVRTKRTNTEAFF. The CDR3 DNA sequence: TGTGCCAGCAGCGTCCGGACAAAAAGAACGAACACTGAAGCTTTCTTT.